The TCR beta chain under discussion was sequenced for a study of response to subunit inactivated influenza vaccine. Deletions cut 2 bases from V and 2 bases from J, with 8 bases between. Germline V CDR1 and CDR2: SGHTA, FQGNSA. There are 14 residues in the CDR3. TCRdb itself ran the RT-PCR reads through MiXCR, one entry per CDR3 protein. The repertoire holds hundreds of thousands of distinct CDR3 sequences, less than 15% seen once, with approximately 8.3% in the top ten. This clonotype showed up just a few times. The chain has TRBV7-2 and TRBJ2-3; D is undetermined. This specimen was non-naive T cells sorted from PBMCs, taken roughly 15 days before vaccination. The TCR sequence derives from a man aged 50 or older who received an inactivated influenza vaccine. Here the CDR3 reads CASSLPGFTDTQYF. The CDR3 nucleotides read TGTGCCAGCAGCTTACCCGGTTTCACAGATACGCAGTATTTT.